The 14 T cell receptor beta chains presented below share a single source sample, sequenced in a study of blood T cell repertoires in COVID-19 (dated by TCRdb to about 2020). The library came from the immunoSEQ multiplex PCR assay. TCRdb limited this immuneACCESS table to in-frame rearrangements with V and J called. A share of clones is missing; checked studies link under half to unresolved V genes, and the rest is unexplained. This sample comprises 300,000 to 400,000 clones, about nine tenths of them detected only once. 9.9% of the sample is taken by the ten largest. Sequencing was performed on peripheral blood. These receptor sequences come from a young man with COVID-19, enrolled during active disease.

The CDR3 sequence is CSVKPPGEAFF. The CDR3 DNA follows: TGCAGTGTTAAACCGCCGGGTGAAGCTTTCTTT. This chain joins TRBV20-1 and TRBJ1-1, with D unresolved. Trimming removed 7 bases from V and 7 bases from J, with 13 bases in between. The germline V gene has CDR1 DFQATT and CDR2 SNEGSKA (reference sequence). The length of the CDR3 is 11 residues.

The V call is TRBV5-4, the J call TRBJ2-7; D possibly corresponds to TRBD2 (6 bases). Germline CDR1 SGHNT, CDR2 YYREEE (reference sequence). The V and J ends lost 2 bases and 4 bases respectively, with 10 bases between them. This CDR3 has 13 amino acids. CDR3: CASSFPGGYEQYF. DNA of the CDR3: TGTGCCAGCAGCTTCCCCGGGGGATACGAGCAGTACTTC.

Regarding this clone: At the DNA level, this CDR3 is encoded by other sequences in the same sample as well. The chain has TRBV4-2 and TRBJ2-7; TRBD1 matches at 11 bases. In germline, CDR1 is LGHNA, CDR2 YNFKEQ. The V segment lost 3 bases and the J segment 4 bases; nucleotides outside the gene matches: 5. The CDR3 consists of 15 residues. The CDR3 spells CASSQRDRGFYEQYF. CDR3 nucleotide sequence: TGTGCCAGCAGCCAGAGGGACAGGGGGTTTTACGAGCAGTACTTC.

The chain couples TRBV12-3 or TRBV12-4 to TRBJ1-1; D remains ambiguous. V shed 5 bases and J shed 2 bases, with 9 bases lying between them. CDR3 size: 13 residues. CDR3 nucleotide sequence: TGTGCCAGCAGTAGGGAGACTAACACTGAAGCTTTCTTT. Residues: CASSRETNTEAFF.

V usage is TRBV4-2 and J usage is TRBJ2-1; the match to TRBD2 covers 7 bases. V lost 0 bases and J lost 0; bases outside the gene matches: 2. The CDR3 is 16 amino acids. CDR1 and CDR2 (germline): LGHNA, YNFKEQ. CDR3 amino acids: CASSQDTGGSYNEQFF. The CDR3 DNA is TGTGCCAGCAGCCAAGATACGGGGGGCTCCTACAATGAGCAGTTCTTC.

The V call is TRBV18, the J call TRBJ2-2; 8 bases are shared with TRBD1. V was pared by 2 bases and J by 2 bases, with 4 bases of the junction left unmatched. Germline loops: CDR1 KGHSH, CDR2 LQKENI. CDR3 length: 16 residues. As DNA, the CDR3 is TGTGCCAGCTCACCAGCCAGGGGGCTTAACACCGGGGAGCTGTTTTTT. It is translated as CASSPARGLNTGELFF. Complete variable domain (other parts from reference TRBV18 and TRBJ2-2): NAGVMQNPRHLVRRRGQEARLRCSPMKGHSHVYWYRQLPEEGLKFMVYLQKENIIDESGMPKERFSAEFPKEGPSILRIQQVVRGDSAAYFCASSPARGLNTGELFFGEGSRLTVL.

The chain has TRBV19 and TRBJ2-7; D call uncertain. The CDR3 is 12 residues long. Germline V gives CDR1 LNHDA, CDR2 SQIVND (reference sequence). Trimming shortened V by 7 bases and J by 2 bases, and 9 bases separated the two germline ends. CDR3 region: CASTSPTYEQYF. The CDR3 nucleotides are TGTGCCAGTACCTCACCTACCTACGAGCAGTACTTC. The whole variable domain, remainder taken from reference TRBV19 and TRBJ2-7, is DGGITQSPKYLFRKEGQNVTLSCEQNLNHDAMYWYRQDPGQGLRLIYYSQIVNDFQKGDIAEGYSVSREKKESFPLTVTSAQKNPTAFYLCASTSPTYEQYFGPGTRLTVT.

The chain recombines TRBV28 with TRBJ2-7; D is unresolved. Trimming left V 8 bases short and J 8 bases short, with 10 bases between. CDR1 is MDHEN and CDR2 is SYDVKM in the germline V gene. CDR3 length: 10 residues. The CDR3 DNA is TGTGCCAGCGGGCCTCGGCAGCAGTACTTC. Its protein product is CASGPRQQYF.

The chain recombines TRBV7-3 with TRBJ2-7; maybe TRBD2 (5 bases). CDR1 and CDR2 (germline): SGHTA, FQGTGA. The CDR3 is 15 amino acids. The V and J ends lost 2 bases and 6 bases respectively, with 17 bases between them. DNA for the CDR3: TGTGCCAGCAGCTTAGTCGCGGGCGTAGCTGCCGAGCAGTACTTC. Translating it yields CASSLVAGVAAEQYF.

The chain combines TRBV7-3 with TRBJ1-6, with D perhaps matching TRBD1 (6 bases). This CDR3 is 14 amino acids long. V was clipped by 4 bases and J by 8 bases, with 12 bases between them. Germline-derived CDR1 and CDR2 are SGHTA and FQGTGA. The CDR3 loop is CASSSTGLDSPLHF. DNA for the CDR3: TGTGCCAGCAGCTCCACAGGGCTGGATTCACCCCTCCACTTT.

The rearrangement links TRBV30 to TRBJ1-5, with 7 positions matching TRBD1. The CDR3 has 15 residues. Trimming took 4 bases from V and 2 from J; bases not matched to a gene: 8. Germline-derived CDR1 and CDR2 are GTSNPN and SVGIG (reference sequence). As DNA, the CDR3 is TGTGCCTGGACATCCGGGACAGTCGGCAATCAGCCCCAGCATTTT. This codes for CAWTSGTVGNQPQHF. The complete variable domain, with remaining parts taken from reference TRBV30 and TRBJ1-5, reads SQTIHQWPATLVQPVGSPLSLECTVEGTSNPNLYWYRQAAGRGLQLLFYSVGIGQISSEVPQNLSASRPQDRQFILSSKKLLLSDSGFYLCAWTSGTVGNQPQHFGDGTRLSIL.

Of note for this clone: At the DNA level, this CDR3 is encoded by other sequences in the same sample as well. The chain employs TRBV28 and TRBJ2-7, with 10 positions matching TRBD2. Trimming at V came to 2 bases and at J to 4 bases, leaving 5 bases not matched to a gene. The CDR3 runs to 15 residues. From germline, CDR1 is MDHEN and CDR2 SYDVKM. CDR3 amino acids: CASSLPSGSVYEQYF. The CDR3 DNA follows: TGTGCCAGCAGTTTACCTAGCGGGAGTGTTTACGAGCAGTACTTC.

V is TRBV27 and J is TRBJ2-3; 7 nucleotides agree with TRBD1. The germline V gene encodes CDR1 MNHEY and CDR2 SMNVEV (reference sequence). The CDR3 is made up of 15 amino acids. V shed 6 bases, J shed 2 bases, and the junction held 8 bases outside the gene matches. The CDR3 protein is CASSHHRGDTDTQYF. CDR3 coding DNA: TGTGCCAGCAGCCATCACAGGGGCGACACAGATACGCAGTATTTT.

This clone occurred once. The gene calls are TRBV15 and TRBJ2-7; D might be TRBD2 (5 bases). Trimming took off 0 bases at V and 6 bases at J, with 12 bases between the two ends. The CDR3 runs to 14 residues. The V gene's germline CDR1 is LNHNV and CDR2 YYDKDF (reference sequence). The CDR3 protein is CATSRDHEGGEQYF. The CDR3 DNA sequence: TGTGCCACCAGCAGAGATCACGAGGGTGGCGAGCAGTACTTC.